This passage covers 8 T cell receptor beta chains from one sample sequenced in a study of early T cells in non-severe SARS-CoV-2 infection. MiXCR was run by TCRdb on the 5' RACE reads, yielding one entry per CDR3 protein. The table lists tens of thousands of distinct CDR3 sequences, 11% to 15% of them singletons. The sample consisted of whole blood. The receptors stem from an adult who was a healthcare worker with PCR-confirmed SARS-CoV-2 infection or an uninfected control (not recorded which).

This chain connects TRBV21-1 to TRBJ1-4; TRBD1, as called in the table, went unchecked against the DNA. TRBV21-1 is marked as a pseudogene. CDR3 length: 9 residues. CDR3 nucleotide sequence: TGTGCCAGCATTCGGGGACCGCGGTTT. This gives the protein CASIRGPRF.

This clonotype turned up a few times. The chain recombines TRBV9 with TRBJ1-3, with D hard to call. V lost 4 bases and J 5 bases, leaving 10 bases between the germline ends. Germline CDR1 reads SGDLS; CDR2 reads YYNGEE. This CDR3 has 13 amino acids. The CDR3: CASSPRSRNTIYF. The CDR3 DNA sequence: TGTGCCAGCAGCCCCCGTTCTCGAAACACCATATATTTT. Full variable domain (rest looked up from reference TRBV9 and TRBJ1-3): DSGVTQTPKHLITATGQRVTLRCSPRSGDLSVYWYQQSLDQGLQFLIQYYNGEERAKGNILERFSAQQFPDLHSELNLSSLELGDSALYFCASSPRSRNTIYFGEGSWLTVV.

J is TRBJ2-3 and V is TRBV28; TRBD1 might be the D (6 bases). The end of the DNA aligns better with TRBJ1-5, so the J call may be wrong. CDR1 and CDR2 (germline): MDHEN, SYDVKM. This CDR3 has 15 residues. The CDR3 sequence: CAVGLAGGPADTQHF. The CDR3 DNA reads TGTGCAGTGGGACTAGCGGGGGGGCCGGCAGATACGCAGCATTTT.

This chain uses TRBV20-1 with TRBJ2-7, with D perhaps TRBD1 (5 bases). CDR3 length: 12 amino acids. CDR1 and CDR2 (germline): DFQATT, SNEGSKA (reference sequence). V was cut by 6 bases and J by 5 bases, with 14 bases left in between. In nucleotides, the CDR3 is TGCAGTGCCGCCCCCCAGGGAAACGAGCAGTACTTC. Translating gives CSAAPQGNEQYF.

Note on this clonotype: The junction and the germline gene differ at one end; a read error may be behind it. J is TRBJ2-3 and V is TRBV7-7; D gene uncertain. CDR1 is SSHAT, CDR2 FNYEAQ, per germline (reference sequence). The CDR3 loop spans 14 amino acids. In DNA, the CDR3 is TGTGCTAGCAGCCCTATCAGCCCCACAGATACGCAGTATTTT. Residues: CASSPISPTDTQYF.

This clonotype was recorded many times. This CDR3 reads CSAPGRAHEQYF. The CDR3 bases are TGCAGTGCCCCGGGGAGGGCCCACGAGCAGTACTTC. The V call is TRBV20-1, the J call TRBJ2-7, with 7 bases that match TRBD2. Per germline, CDR1 DFQATT and CDR2 SNEGSKA (reference sequence). This CDR3 is built from 12 residues. V dropped 6 bases and J dropped 5; count of bases not matched to a gene: 7.

This chain connects TRBV5-8 to TRBJ2-7; weak D call: TRBD2 (6 bases). The CDR3 covers 13 residues. Trimming shortened V by 4 bases and J by 3 bases, and 11 bases separated the two germline ends. Per germline, CDR1 SGHTS and CDR2 YDEGEE. The CDR3 sequence: CASSRTKGYEQYF. CDR3 coding DNA: TGTGCCAGCAGCCGGACTAAGGGCTACGAGCAGTACTTC.

J is TRBJ1-3 and V is TRBV3-1, with 10 nucleotides matching TRBD1. The CDR3 has 12 amino acids. The germline CDR1 and CDR2 sequences are LGHDT and YNNKEL (reference sequence). After removal of 3 bases from V and 10 bases from J, the junction contained 0 bases not matched to a gene. DNA of the CDR3: TGTGCCAGCAGCCAGGACAGGGGGACCATATATTTT. Translation: CASSQDRGTIYF.